A selection of T cell receptor beta chains follows, all from one sample in a study of CD8 T cells in ankylosing spondylitis. MiXCR, run by TCRdb on the 5' RACE reads, gives a single entry per CDR3 protein. The sample includes about 39,000 distinct CDR3 sequences, approximately 3.6% of them seen just once. The sample was blood, either unsorted or a sorted T cell fraction (not recorded which). All receptors derive from a female donor with ankylosing spondylitis or in good health (not recorded which). CDR3s include the opening cysteine and the closing phenylalanine or tryptophan. The order of the fields is clone size, V gene, J gene, D gene, CDR3 DNA, CDR3 protein. D genes are given only for firm matches. The listing skips clone size in some rows; elsewhere it reads once, few, many or a size class.

many	TRBV9	TRBJ1-2	.	TGTGCCAGCAGTCTGGGCAATTCCCCTCGTCCCTACACCTTC	CASSLGNSPRPYTF
many	TRBV9	TRBJ2-7	TRBD2	TGTGCCAGCAGCGAGAGCGGGACTAGCGGGTTCTACGAGCAGTACTTC	CASSESGTSGFYEQYF
many	TRBV9	TRBJ2-5	TRBD2	TGTGCCAGCAGCGTAGGGCTAGCGGTCGAGACCCAGTACTTC	CASSVGLAVETQYF
many	TRBV9	TRBJ2-5	.	TGTGCCAGCAGCGCTGGTAGCGAAGAGACCCAGTACTTC	CASSAGSEETQYF
many	TRBV9	TRBJ2-5	.	TGTGCCAGCAGCGTAGGACCAGGACCCAAAGAGACCCAGTACTTC	CASSVGPGPKETQYF
many	TRBV9	TRBJ1-2	.	TGTGCCAGCAGCCTGGGGGACGGTAACTATGGCTACACCTTC	CASSLGDGNYGYTF
many	TRBV9	TRBJ1-1	TRBD1	TGTGCCAGCAGCACTTCGGACAGGGTTATTAACACTGAAGCTTTCTTT	CASSTSDRVINTEAFF
many	TRBV9	TRBJ2-5	TRBD2	TGTGCCAGCAGCGGCGGACTAGCGGGGGGGCAAGAGACCCAGTACTTC	CASSGGLAGGQETQYF
many	TRBV9	TRBJ2-7	.	TGTGCCAGCAGCGTAGAGGGGACCTACGAGCAGTACTTC	CASSVEGTYEQYF
many	TRBV9	TRBJ1-6	TRBD1	TGTGCCAGCAGCGTTTCCACCGGGACAGCAAGCTCCTATAATTCACCCCTCCACTTT	CASSVSTGTASSYNSPLHF
many	TRBV9	TRBJ2-7	TRBD1	TGTGCCAGCAGTCTTGTGGGGGACAGGGGCTACGAGCAGTACTTC	CASSLVGDRGYEQYF
many	TRBV18	TRBJ2-7	TRBD1	TGTGCCAGCTCACCGACAGGGGGCAACGAGCAGTACTTC	CASSPTGGNEQYF
many	TRBV9	TRBJ2-1	TRBD2	TGTGCCAGCAGCGTAGAGTGGAGCGCGGGAGGTGAGCAGTTCTTC	CASSVEWSAGGEQFF
.	TRBV9	TRBJ1-5	.	TGTGCCAGCAGCCCTTTCGAAGGGAGGGATCAGCCCCAGCATTTT	CASSPFEGRDQPQHF
many	TRBV9	TRBJ1-1	TRBD1	TGTGCCAGCAGCGCGAGGGACAGACTCTCGGGCACTGAAGCTTTCTTT	CASSARDRLSGTEAFF
many	TRBV9	TRBJ1-6	.	TGTGCCAGCAGCCTCAGGGCCCTAGGGGGGAATTCACCCCTCCACTTT	CASSLRALGGNSPLHF
many	TRBV24-1	TRBJ1-1	.	TGTGCCACCAGTGAAAATTGGAACTGGACGGAGAACACTGAAGCTTTCTTT	CATSENWNWTENTEAFF
many	TRBV9	TRBJ2-1	TRBD2	TGTGCCAGCAGCCCCTCTAGCGGGGGGGCCCAGTTCGGGGCTGAGCAGTTCTTC	CASSPSSGGAQFGAEQFF
many	TRBV9	TRBJ1-1	.	TGTGCCAGCAGCCTTGGCCAGAACACTGAAGCTTTCTTT	CASSLGQNTEAFF
many	TRBV9	TRBJ2-3	.	TGTGCCAGCAGCCCGGGGGCGGCCATGGATACGCAGTATTTT	CASSPGAAMDTQYF
many	TRBV9	TRBJ2-1	TRBD2	TGTGCCAGCAGTCGCGGGGGGAGCTCCTACAATGAGCAGTTCTTC	CASSRGGSSYNEQFF
many	TRBV9	TRBJ1-4	TRBD1	TGTGCCAGCAGCGCTGGACAGGGTTACGGGGATGGTAATGAAAAACTGTTTTTT	CASSAGQGYGDGNEKLFF
many	TRBV9	TRBJ1-6	.	TGTGCCAGCAGCGTAGAGGCCCTGCGGGGCTCACCCCTCCACTTT	CASSVEALRGSPLHF
many	TRBV9	TRBJ2-5	.	TGTGCCAGCAGCGCGGGGGACACGGACCAAGAGACCCAGTACTTC	CASSAGDTDQETQYF
many	TRBV9	TRBJ1-2	TRBD1	TGTGCCAGCAGCGTAGGTGTCTGGAGACAGGGTACTAACTATGGCTACACCTTC	CASSVGVWRQGTNYGYTF
many	TRBV9	TRBJ2-1	TRBD2	TGTGCCAGCAGCGTAGGTCAGCGGACTAGCGGGGACCATGAGCAGTTCTTC	CASSVGQRTSGDHEQFF